Below are 31 T cell receptor beta chains sequenced from a single sample in a study of cytomegalovirus exposure and HLA in healthy donors. 13 Jbeta primers and 60 Vbeta primers were used for the PCR. Method: immunoSEQ multiplex PCR; TCRdb's copy keeps in-frame clones and lacks some. The sample has 200,000 to 250,000 clones, and its top ten clones hold about 0.9%. Sequencing input: PBMCs. These TCRs come from a young woman in good health and CMV-seropositive.

The genes are TRBV23-1 and TRBJ2-5; 7 positions agree with TRBD1. TRBV23-1 is an ORF, and what it does is uncertain. V dropped 8 bases and J dropped 4; count of bases not matched to a gene: 7. The CDR3 is 13 amino acids. Here the CDR3 DNA reads TGCGCCAGCCCTGCGGACAGGAGAGAGACCCAGTACTTC. This sequence encodes CASPADRRETQYF.

The CDR3 nucleotides are TGTGCCAGCACCCAAGGTCAGGGGGTTAGGGTGGAGACCCAGTACTTC. It translates to CASTQGQGVRVETQYF. The V gene is TRBV6-6, the J gene TRBJ2-5; TRBD1 matches at 7 bases. Unmatched junction bases numbered 16, after V lost 7 bases and J lost 5 bases. CDR3 size: 16 residues. Germline V CDR1 and CDR2: MNHNY, SVGAGI (reference sequence).

CDR3 DNA: TGTGCCAGTAGTCCGGGACAGGGGGCGCGGCAGCCCCAGCATTTT. Translation: CASSPGQGARQPQHF. The chain recombines TRBV19 with TRBJ1-5, with 12 positions matching TRBD1. The trim removed 5 bases at V and 7 bases at J, leaving 6 bases unmatched. CDR3 length equals 15 residues. The germline V gene encodes CDR1 LNHDA and CDR2 SQIVND (reference sequence).

This sequence joins TRBV15 and TRBJ2-2; D perhaps matches TRBD2 (5 bases). There are 14 residues in the CDR3. Trimming took off 5 bases at V and 8 bases at J, with 15 bases between the two ends. Germline V gene data show CDR1 as LNHNV and CDR2 as YYDKDF (reference sequence). CDR3 sequence reads: CATSLTRDPGELFF. In DNA, the CDR3 is TGTGCCACCAGCCTCACTAGAGATCCAGGGGAGCTGTTTTTT.

The chain couples TRBV11-2 to TRBJ2-7; 7 nucleotides align to TRBD2. After removal of 1 base from V and 3 bases from J, the junction contained 6 bases not matched to a gene. The germline gives CDR1 SGHAT, CDR2 FQNNGV. The CDR3 sequence is 15 residues long. The DNA for the CDR3 is TGTGCCAGCAGCTTAGTGGCGGGAGATGTCTACGAGCAGTACTTC. Translated: CASSLVAGDVYEQYF.

The J gene is TRBJ1-2, the V gene TRBV2; 9 nucleotides align to TRBD1. This CDR3 region has 14 residues. After removal of 4 bases from V and 10 bases from J, the junction contained 10 bases not matched to a gene. CDR1 is SNHLY and CDR2 is FYNNEI in the germline V gene. This CDR3 is CASSGRTGERDYTF. The CDR3 DNA reads TGTGCCAGCAGTGGCCGGACAGGGGAGAGGGACTACACCTTC. The full variable domain, completed using reference TRBV2 and TRBJ1-2, is EPEVTQTPSHQVTQMGQEVILRCVPISNHLYFYWYRQILGQKVEFLVSFYNNEISEKSEIFDDQFSVERPDGSNFTLKIRSTKLEDSAMYFCASSGRTGERDYTFGSGTRLTVV.

The rearrangement joins TRBV5-4 to TRBJ1-2; TRBD1 matches 10 bases. This CDR3 has 15 amino acids. V shed 0 bases and J 6 bases; nucleotides not matched to a gene: 5. CDR1 SGHNT and CDR2 YYREEE come from the germline V gene (reference sequence). CDR3 region: CASSLDPTGGDGYTF. CDR3 DNA sequence: TGTGCCAGCAGCTTGGACCCGACAGGGGGCGATGGCTACACCTTC.

The chain is built from TRBV18 and TRBJ1-2; 7 nucleotides agree with TRBD1. V was clipped by 7 bases and J by 2 bases; unmatched bases: 4. Germline CDR1 reads KGHSH; CDR2 reads LQKENI. This CDR3 has 13 residues. CDR3: CASFGQENYGYTF. As DNA, the CDR3 is TGTGCCAGCTTCGGACAGGAGAACTATGGCTACACCTTC.

The J gene is TRBJ1-1, the V gene TRBV5-1; 8 nucleotides align to TRBD1. Per the germline V gene, CDR1 is SGHRS and CDR2 is YFSETQ. The ends lost 0 bases at V and 8 bases at J; junction bases unmatched: 15. The CDR3 is 17 amino acids. This CDR3 reads CASSLGLGTGKVLEAFF. CDR3 DNA sequence: TGCGCCAGCAGCTTGGGTCTTGGGACAGGAAAAGTACTAGAAGCTTTCTTT.

This chain joins TRBV30 and TRBJ2-7; maybe TRBD2 (7 bases). V was clipped by 5 bases and J by 7 bases, with 18 bases between them. Germline V gene data show CDR1 as GTSNPN and CDR2 as SVGIG (reference sequence). CDR3 size: 13 residues. The CDR3 sequence is CAWCLGGGGEQYF. The DNA of the CDR3 is TGTGCCTGGTGCCTTGGCGGGGGCGGAGAGCAGTACTTC.

The chain is built from TRBV4-1 and TRBJ1-5; 7 bases agree with TRBD1. The CDR3 has 15 amino acids. Trimming removed 4 bases from V and 0 bases from J; junction bases left unmatched: 3. The germline V gene has CDR1 MGHRA and CDR2 YSYEKL. The CDR3 DNA follows: TGCGCCAGCAGCCTGGACAGGAATAGCAATCAGCCCCAGCATTTT. Its translation is CASSLDRNSNQPQHF.

The chain is built from TRBV27 and TRBJ2-1; the match to TRBD1 covers 12 bases. The CDR3 is 16 residues long. V was clipped by 10 bases and J by 3 bases; unmatched bases: 10. CDR1 is MNHEY, CDR2 SMNVEV, per germline (reference sequence). In DNA form, the CDR3 reads TGTGCCACCCGGGGACAGGGGGCAGAAAACTACAATGAGCAGTTCTTC. Amino acid sequence: CATRGQGAENYNEQFF.

The CDR3 spells CASSLWGPVEGGYEQYF. DNA of the CDR3: TGTGCCAGCAGCTTATGGGGTCCAGTGGAGGGGGGGTACGAGCAGTACTTC. This sequence joins TRBV7-9 and TRBJ2-7; D perhaps matches TRBD2 (7 bases). CDR1 and CDR2 (germline): SEHNR, FQNEAQ (reference sequence). The CDR3 is 17 amino acids. Trimming took off 2 bases at V and 4 bases at J, with 21 bases between the two ends.

The rearrangement joins TRBV7-2 to TRBJ2-3; 10 bases are shared with TRBD2. The CDR3 consists of 17 residues. The germline gives CDR1 SGHTA, CDR2 FQGNSA. Trimming at V came to 3 bases and at J to 5 bases, leaving 11 bases not matched to a gene. CDR3 DNA: TGTGCCAGCAGCTTTGGGGCTAGCGGGAGCGAGAGAGATACGCAGTATTTT. It codes for CASSFGASGSERDTQYF.

The chain employs TRBV19 and TRBJ1-2, with D possibly being TRBD1 (5 bases). CDR3 length equals 16 residues. Germline V lookup: CDR1 LNHDA, CDR2 SQIVND (reference sequence). V lost 5 bases to trimming and J lost 5 bases, with 21 bases between them. The CDR3: CASSRAGAREGYGYTF. The CDR3 DNA follows: TGTGCCAGTAGTCGCGCGGGAGCCAGGGAGGGGTATGGCTACACCTTC.

J is TRBJ2-1 and V is TRBV5-4, with 12 nucleotides matching TRBD2. The V gene's germline CDR1 is SGHNT and CDR2 YYREEE (reference sequence). The junction had 5 bases not matched to a gene; V was cut back by 4 bases and J by 3 bases. This CDR3 is built from 16 residues. CDR3 nucleotides: TGTGCCAGCAGCCGACTAGCGGGAGACCACTACAATGAGCAGTTCTTC. It specifies CASSRLAGDHYNEQFF.

The chain carries TRBV9 and TRBJ2-5, with D perhaps matching TRBD2 (6 bases). Germline-derived CDR1 and CDR2 are SGDLS and YYNGEE. The V end lost 0 bases, the J end lost 0 bases, and 12 bases lay between the germline ends. This CDR3 region has 16 residues. CDR3 coding DNA: TGTGCCAGCAGCGTAGTGGCGGGGCCCTACCAAGAGACCCAGTACTTC. This gives the protein CASSVVAGPYQETQYF.

The V gene is TRBV30, the J gene TRBJ2-7, with a tentative D call TRBD2 (6 bases). This CDR3 is 14 amino acids long. V was trimmed by 0 bases and J by 2 bases, leaving 11 bases between them. Germline loops: CDR1 GTSNPN, CDR2 SVGIG (reference sequence). The DNA of the CDR3 is TGTGCCTGGAGTGTTGGAGGGTCAGCCTACGAGCAGTACTTC. Encoded protein: CAWSVGGSAYEQYF. Complete variable domain (other parts from reference TRBV30 and TRBJ2-7): SQTIHQWPATLVQPVGSPLSLECTVEGTSNPNLYWYRQAAGRGLQLLFYSVGIGQISSEVPQNLSASRPQDRQFILSSKKLLLSDSGFYLCAWSVGGSAYEQYFGPGTRLTVT.

The rearrangement joins TRBV19 to TRBJ1-5; no reliable D call. The germline V and J ends were trimmed by 3 bases and 9 bases, with 12 bases remaining between them. Looked up from germline, CDR1 is LNHDA and CDR2 is SQIVND (reference sequence). CDR3 length: 13 residues. CDR3 coding DNA: TGTGCCAGTAGTATTCCCAATAGTTGGCCCCAGCATTTT. This codes for CASSIPNSWPQHF.

This rearrangement joins TRBV18 to TRBJ1-2; 9 bases map to TRBD1. CDR1 and CDR2 from the germline V gene are KGHSH and LQKENI. This CDR3 region has 16 residues. Trimming at V came to 4 bases and at J to 8 bases, leaving 14 bases not matched to a gene. The CDR3 spells CASSRLPPGTGNGYTF. CDR3 sequence (DNA): TGTGCCAGCTCACGCCTTCCACCCGGGACAGGGAACGGCTACACCTTC.

The chain recombines TRBV5-1 with TRBJ2-3; D may be TRBD2 (6 bases). Germline CDR1 and CDR2: SGHRS and YFSETQ. The CDR3 is made up of 14 amino acids. V was trimmed by 2 bases and J by 1 base, leaving 8 bases between them. The CDR3 reads CASSFTGGTDTQYF. CDR3 nucleotide sequence: TGCGCCAGCAGCTTTACGGGAGGCACAGATACGCAGTATTTT.

The CDR3 DNA reads as TGCGCCAGCAGCCAAGGGGCTATGGGACAGCCAGATACGCAGTATTTT. It translates to CASSQGAMGQPDTQYF. The V and J genes are TRBV4-3 and TRBJ2-3, with 7 bases matching TRBD1. The CDR3 spans 16 residues. Germline CDR1 is LGHNA and CDR2 is YSLEER. V lost 1 base, J lost 4 bases, and 8 bases stayed unmatched.

The V call is TRBV7-8, the J call TRBJ2-5; 8 positions match TRBD2. Near its end, the DNA agrees better with TRBJ2-7, so the J call may be wrong. The CDR3 sequence is 15 residues long. Germline V gene data show CDR1 as SGHVS and CDR2 as FQNEAQ. CDR3 sequence: CASSIPGRGAYEQYF. The CDR3 coding sequence is TGTGCCAGCAGCATACCCGGGAGGGGAGCCTACGAGCAGTACTTC.

This chain joins TRBV18 and TRBJ1-5; a possible D gene is TRBD1 (6 bases). Germline CDR1 and CDR2: KGHSH and LQKENI. Trimming removed 3 bases from V and 1 base from J, with 10 bases in between. CDR3 length: 15 residues. In DNA form, the CDR3 reads TGTGCCAGCTCACCGCTTAGGGGGAGCAATCAGCCCCAGCATTTT. Amino acid sequence: CASSPLRGSNQPQHF.

V gene TRBV6-1 combines with J gene TRBJ1-1; D may be TRBD1 (6 bases). CDR3 size: 13 residues. CDR1 MNHNS and CDR2 SASEGT come from the germline V gene. V was trimmed by 5 bases and J by 2 bases, leaving 9 bases between them. As DNA, the CDR3 is TGTGCCAGCAGTTGGACAGCCAACACTGAAGCTTTCTTT. Encoded protein: CASSWTANTEAFF.

CDR3 in DNA: TGTGCCAGCAGTTCCCTCGGGGACAATCAGCCCCAGCATTTT. It codes for CASSSLGDNQPQHF. V is TRBV6-5 and J is TRBJ1-5, with D unclear. Trimming left V 4 bases short and J 3 bases short, with 10 bases between. Germline V gene sequence: CDR1 MNHEY, CDR2 SVGAGI. The length of the CDR3 is 14 residues.

The chain employs TRBV28 and TRBJ2-7, with TRBD2 as a possible D gene (6 bases). The germline CDR1 and CDR2 sequences are MDHEN and SYDVKM. The ends were cut back, 4 bases at V and 3 bases at J, with 10 bases in the middle. CDR3 length: 13 residues. This CDR3 reads CASSYLGGYEQYF. The CDR3 region has the DNA TGTGCCAGCAGTTACCTGGGGGGCTACGAGCAGTACTTC.

The chain links TRBV5-6 to TRBJ1-5; the match to TRBD1 covers 9 bases. Trimming took 0 bases from V and 2 from J; bases not matched to a gene: 3. The CDR3 totals 16 residues. Germline CDR1 SGHDT, CDR2 YYEEEE. The CDR3 loop is CASSLGDRERNQPQHF. The CDR3 DNA follows: TGTGCCAGCAGCTTGGGGGACAGGGAACGCAATCAGCCCCAGCATTTT.

The chain combines TRBV4-1 with TRBJ2-3, with 11 bases identical to TRBD2. The germline V gene encodes CDR1 MGHRA and CDR2 YSYEKL. With V trimmed by 5 bases and J by 0 bases, 13 bases remained unmatched. CDR3 length: 19 amino acids. CDR3 in amino acids: CASSGRLAGTRSSTDTQYF. The CDR3 DNA follows: TGCGCCAGCAGCGGACGACTAGCGGGGACCAGATCTAGCACAGATACGCAGTATTTT.

The chain couples TRBV7-2 to TRBJ2-1; D call uncertain. CDR1 and CDR2 from the germline V gene are SGHTA and FQGNSA. Trimming took off 1 base at V and 0 bases at J, with 10 bases between the two ends. The CDR3 has 16 amino acids. The CDR3 reads CASSLVGSSSYNEQFF. DNA of the CDR3: TGTGCCAGCAGCTTAGTGGGCAGCAGCTCCTACAATGAGCAGTTCTTC.

The chain has TRBV4-1 and TRBJ2-2, with 10 bases lining up with TRBD2. This CDR3 has 22 residues. CDR1 is MGHRA and CDR2 is YSYEKL in the germline V gene. J gave up 5 bases and V 2 bases, and 23 bases lay outside the gene matches. The CDR3 here is CASSQYFTFVLLAGVGTGELFF. The CDR3 DNA is TGCGCCAGCAGCCAATATTTCACCTTCGTCCTGCTAGCGGGAGTTGGGACCGGGGAGCTGTTTTTT.